These 11 T cell receptor beta chains share one sample of origin, sequenced in a study of blood T cells in healthy people across ages. Then a second PCR, running about 6 to 11 cycles, was carried out with a sample-barcoded 5' primer and a J-beta primer mix. Each CDR3 protein gets one entry after TCRdb re-called the 5' RACE reads with MiXCR. The data show over a million distinct CDR3 sequences, roughly 40% seen once. The source material was blood. The source is a woman younger than 30 in good health.

The chain is built from TRBV10-2 and TRBJ2-2; 8 bases align to TRBD1. Trimming cost V 6 bases and J 2 bases; bases outside gene matches: 5. From germline, CDR1 is WSHSY and CDR2 SAAADI. The CDR3 is 15 residues long. CDR3 loop: CASRDRVPNTGELFF. The CDR3 nucleotides are TGCGCCAGCAGGGACAGGGTTCCAAACACCGGGGAGCTGTTTTTT.

The rearrangement uses TRBV28 and TRBJ1-1, with D unclear. Germline assignment: CDR1 MDHEN and CDR2 SYDVKM. Trimming took 6 bases from V and 0 from J, leaving 11 bases between them. CDR3 size: 14 residues. The chain's CDR3 is CASRQRIMNTEAFF. CDR3 sequence (DNA): TGTGCCAGCAGGCAGCGGATCATGAACACTGAAGCTTTCTTT. The full variable domain, with the rest looked up from reference TRBV28 and TRBJ1-1, is DVKVTQSSRYLVKRTGEKVFLECVQDMDHENMFWYRQDPGLGLRLIYFSYDVKMKEKGDIPEGYSVSREKKERFSLILESASTNQTSMYLCASRQRIMNTEAFFGQGTRLTVV.

The chain carries TRBV6-1 and TRBJ2-1; tentatively, D is TRBD2 (6 bases). V was trimmed by 5 bases and J by 9 bases, leaving 17 bases between them. Per germline, CDR1 MNHNS and CDR2 SASEGT. This CDR3 comprises 14 residues. Written as DNA, the CDR3 is TGTGCCAGCAGTAGGGACTGGGTTGGGATTGAGCAGTTCTTC. It encodes CASSRDWVGIEQFF.

The table lists this clonotype with a few counts. This chain uses TRBV20-1 with TRBJ2-4; 7 bases fit TRBD2. Germline CDR1 and CDR2: DFQATT and SNEGSKA (reference sequence). Trimming at V came to 7 bases and at J to 0 bases, leaving 9 bases not matched to a gene. CDR3 length equals 15 residues. CDR3 sequence: CSVGDYQIAKNIQYF. The CDR3 DNA reads TGCAGTGTCGGGGACTACCAGATAGCCAAAAACATTCAGTACTTC.

The chain is built from TRBV19 and TRBJ2-1; weak D call: TRBD1 (6 bases). The germline V gene encodes CDR1 LNHDA and CDR2 SQIVND (reference sequence). Trimming removed 4 bases from V and 0 bases from J, with 13 bases in between. The CDR3 totals 16 residues. The CDR3 sequence is CASSKGHSSSYNEQFF. CDR3 nucleotides: TGTGCCAGTAGTAAGGGACACTCGAGCTCCTACAATGAGCAGTTCTTC.

With regard to this clonotype: Mismatch with germline at one junction end may stem from a read error. The rearrangement links TRBV5-1 to TRBJ1-2, with a weak D call TRBD1 (6 bases). The CDR3 consists of 15 residues. Germline V lookup: CDR1 SGHRS, CDR2 YFSETQ. CDR3 DNA: TGCGCCAGCAGCGTCGGAGGGACATACAACTATGGCTGCACCTTC. Translated, it gives CASSVGGTYNYGCTF.

In this sample, this clonotype turned up a few times. The chain combines TRBV9 with TRBJ2-1, with 10 bases fitting TRBD2. The J segment lost 4 bases and the V segment lost 5 bases, leaving 6 bases of the junction unmatched. This CDR3 is built from 15 residues. Germline V lookup: CDR1 SGDLS, CDR2 YYNGEE. CDR3 bases: TGTGCCAGCAGAGCGGGGGGGGGACAGTACAATGAGCAGTTCTTC. It encodes CASRAGGGQYNEQFF.

This chain uses TRBV2 with TRBJ1-6; 7 nucleotides match TRBD1. Trimming took 4 bases from V and 10 from J; bases not matched to a gene: 10. Germline CDR1 and CDR2: SNHLY and FYNNEI. CDR3 length: 15 amino acids. The DNA of the CDR3 is TGTGCCAGCAGTGTACTAACAGGGGAGGACTCACCCCTCCACTTT. Translation gives CASSVLTGEDSPLHF.

In nucleotides, the CDR3 is TGTGCCACCAGCAGAGATCGGATAACTAACTATGGCTACACCTTC. Encoded protein: CATSRDRITNYGYTF. The chain links TRBV15 to TRBJ1-2; D unresolved. The germline gives CDR1 LNHNV, CDR2 YYDKDF (reference sequence). The CDR3 covers 15 residues. Deletions cut 0 bases from V and 0 bases from J, with 8 bases between.

This clonotype has just a few counts. The gene calls are TRBV11-3 and TRBJ2-7; 10 bases line up with TRBD2. Germline CDR1 reads SGHNT; CDR2 reads YENEEA. Losses at the gene ends were 0 bases for V and 3 bases for J; bases not matched to a gene: 14. This CDR3 contains 19 residues. CDR3 coding DNA: TGTGCCAGCAGCTTAGATCTTTACCTCCTAGCGGGAGAAGACTACGAGCAGTACTTC. This gives the protein CASSLDLYLLAGEDYEQYF. Complete variable domain (other parts from reference TRBV11-3 and TRBJ2-7): EAGVVQSPRYKIIEKKQPVAFWCNPISGHNTLYWYLQNLGQGPELLIRYENEEAVDDSQLPKDRFSAERLKGVDSTLKIQPAELGDSAVYLCASSLDLYLLAGEDYEQYFGPGTRLTVT.

This clonotype was picked up a small number of times. This chain connects TRBV20-1 to TRBJ2-5, with 12 bases fitting TRBD2. The germline V gene has CDR1 DFQATT and CDR2 SNEGSKA (reference sequence). CDR3 length equals 15 residues. The V gene end was trimmed by 2 bases and the J gene end by 5 bases; junction bases not matched to a gene: 6. The CDR3 region has the DNA TGCAGTGCTAGACTCACTAGCGGGAGGTTTGAGACCCAGTACTTC. Translating gives CSARLTSGRFETQYF.